A single sample gave rise to the 26 T cell receptor beta chains below, sequenced in a study of blood T cell repertoires in COVID-19. Libraries were prepared by immunoSEQ multiplex PCR; TCRdb keeps only in-frame clonotypes and omits some of them. The sample consists of approximately 290,000 clones, about 89% of them appearing once. The sequenced sample consisted of peripheral blood. These receptors originate from a young man with acute or convalescent COVID-19.

V is TRBV29-1 and J is TRBJ2-7, with 8 bases identical to TRBD1. Per the germline V gene, CDR1 is SQVTM and CDR2 is ANQGSEA. Trimming took 6 bases from V and 2 from J; bases not matched to a gene: 3. The CDR3 is 12 residues long. As DNA, the CDR3 is TGCAGCGTGCGGACAGGGCCCTACGAGCAGTACTTC. This sequence encodes CSVRTGPYEQYF.

The chain joins TRBV19 to TRBJ1-1, with 12 bases fitting TRBD1. Germline V gene data show CDR1 as LNHDA and CDR2 as SQIVND (reference sequence). The CDR3 has 16 residues. V dropped 7 bases and J dropped 4; count of bases not matched to a gene: 10. In DNA form, the CDR3 reads TGTGCCAGTAAAGCGGGGGACAGGGGGCTCTCCACTGAAGCTTTCTTT. It encodes CASKAGDRGLSTEAFF.

The rearrangement uses TRBV6-5 and TRBJ1-3, with 7 nucleotides matching TRBD1. J lost 8 bases, V lost 10 bases, and 14 bases had no gene match. Germline-derived CDR1 and CDR2 are MNHEY and SVGAGI. This CDR3 comprises 14 residues. DNA for the CDR3: TGTGCCACCAAGCGACAGGGAAAGGGAGACACCATATATTTT. This translates into CATKRQGKGDTIYF.

V gene TRBV5-5 combines with J gene TRBJ2-2; TRBD2 matches 14 bases. The V and J ends lost 4 bases and 4 bases, in that order; junction bases with no gene match: 6. This CDR3 spans 17 amino acids. CDR1 and CDR2 from the germline V gene are SGHKS and YYEKEE (reference sequence). CDR3 sequence reads: CASSIGTSGSPTGELFF. The CDR3 DNA reads as TGTGCCAGCAGCATCGGGACTAGCGGGAGTCCCACCGGGGAGCTGTTTTTT.

The genes are TRBV5-1 and TRBJ2-7, with no clear D. Germline CDR1 is SGHRS and CDR2 is YFSETQ. The length of the CDR3 is 14 residues. With 0 bases removed from V and 2 bases from J, the gap between germline ends came to 9 bases. CDR3 bases: TGCGCCAGCAGCTTGGCCGTGTCCGCCTACGAGCAGTACTTC. Protein product: CASSLAVSAYEQYF.

The sample holds a few counts of this clone. This chain connects TRBV27 to TRBJ2-5; 8 bases fit TRBD2. CDR1 MNHEY and CDR2 SMNVEV come from the germline V gene (reference sequence). CDR3 size: 14 residues. J gave up 5 bases and V 5 bases, and 7 bases lay outside the gene matches. CDR3 coding DNA: TGTGCCAGCAGTCCGGGGGGGGACTGGGAGACCCAGTACTTC. Its protein product is CASSPGGDWETQYF.

The genes are TRBV2 and TRBJ2-1; 7 bases agree with TRBD2. From germline, CDR1 is SNHLY and CDR2 FYNNEI. This CDR3 region has 16 residues. Trimming took 7 bases from V and 3 from J; bases not matched to a gene: 12. The CDR3 loop reads CASTLRAGDIYNEQFF. The CDR3 DNA reads as TGTGCCAGCACCCTTCGGGCGGGAGATATCTACAATGAGCAGTTCTTC.

This chain uses TRBV29-1 with TRBJ1-5; D perhaps matches TRBD1 (5 bases). V gave up 6 bases and J gave up 5 bases, with 14 bases separating them. There are 13 residues in the CDR3. CDR1 is SQVTM, CDR2 ANQGSEA, per germline. CDR3: CSVGAGGDQPQHF. CDR3 in DNA: TGCAGCGTCGGGGCGGGAGGGGATCAGCCCCAGCATTTT.

The genes are TRBV30 and TRBJ2-1; 14 bases align to TRBD2. CDR3 size: 15 residues. Germline values: CDR1 GTSNPN, CDR2 SVGIG (reference sequence). Trimming removed 1 base from V and 7 bases from J; junction bases left unmatched: 3. The CDR3 loop reads CAWSDGTSGRNEQFF. For the CDR3, the DNA is TGTGCCTGGAGTGACGGGACTAGCGGGAGAAATGAGCAGTTCTTC.

The chain has TRBV7-9 and TRBJ2-1; D not certain. This CDR3 has 13 residues. V was trimmed by 5 bases and J by 9 bases, leaving 14 bases between them. Germline V lookup: CDR1 SEHNR, CDR2 FQNEAQ (reference sequence). In DNA, the CDR3 is TGTGCCAGCAGCCCTCCTGGGCCGAGTGAGCAGTTCTTC. Translation gives CASSPPGPSEQFF.

This chain joins TRBV7-9 and TRBJ2-1; tentative D call: TRBD2 (6 bases). V gave up 5 bases and J gave up 3 bases, with 14 bases separating them. This CDR3 is built from 15 residues. Germline V CDR1 and CDR2: SEHNR, FQNEAQ (reference sequence). CDR3 bases: TGTGCCAGCAGCACCCGGGACTCCCGCTACAATGAGCAGTTCTTC. Its translation is CASSTRDSRYNEQFF.

This sequence joins TRBV19 and TRBJ1-2, with TRBD1 identical over 8 bases. The germline V gene has CDR1 LNHDA and CDR2 SQIVND (reference sequence). The CDR3 covers 16 residues. V lost 4 bases and J lost 0; bases outside the gene matches: 7. DNA of the CDR3: TGTGCCAGTAGTACGGGACAGGCAAGAGCTAACTATGGCTACACCTTC. This codes for CASSTGQARANYGYTF.

The chain carries TRBV19 and TRBJ2-4; D is possibly TRBD1 (5 bases). Trimming pared 3 bases from V and 6 bases from J, leaving 15 bases between. This CDR3 has 15 amino acids. The germline gives CDR1 LNHDA, CDR2 SQIVND (reference sequence). CDR3 DNA: TGTGCCAGTAGTATCAGCCGCCAAGGGGTAAACATTCAGTACTTC. It yields the protein CASSISRQGVNIQYF.

This clone is a singleton in its sample. The chain joins TRBV30 to TRBJ1-5; 12 bases agree with TRBD1. V lost 7 bases and J lost 4; bases outside the gene matches: 11. CDR3 size: 16 residues. The germline gives CDR1 GTSNPN, CDR2 SVGIG (reference sequence). CDR3 loop: CASGSGTGGRNQPQHF. CDR3 sequence (DNA): TGTGCCTCCGGCTCCGGGACAGGGGGCCGAAATCAGCCCCAGCATTTT.

The genes are TRBV5-4 and TRBJ2-1; TRBD2 aligns across 7 bases. This CDR3 is built from 14 residues. CDR1 and CDR2 from the germline V gene are SGHNT and YYREEE (reference sequence). Losses at the gene ends were 3 bases for V and 2 bases for J; bases not matched to a gene: 2. The CDR3: CASSSGTTYNEQFF. The DNA for the CDR3 is TGTGCCAGCAGCTCAGGGACTACCTACAATGAGCAGTTCTTC. Full variable domain (missing parts from reference TRBV5-4 and TRBJ2-1): ETGVTQSPTHLIKTRGQQVTLRCSSQSGHNTVSWYQQALGQGPQFIFQYYREEENGRGNFPPRFSGLQFPNYSSELNVNALELDDSALYLCASSSGTTYNEQFFGPGTRLTVL.

The chain joins TRBV19 to TRBJ1-6, with D perhaps TRBD1 (6 bases). CDR3 length: 13 residues. Germline lookup yields CDR1 LNHDA and CDR2 SQIVND (reference sequence). V was pared by 6 bases and J by 8 bases, with 11 bases between. The CDR3 reads CASSWDTYSPLHF. The CDR3 DNA reads TGTGCCAGTAGCTGGGACACATATTCACCCCTCCACTTT. Full variable domain (remainder filled in from reference TRBV19 and TRBJ1-6): DGGITQSPKYLFRKEGQNVTLSCEQNLNHDAMYWYRQDPGQGLRLIYYSQIVNDFQKGDIAEGYSVSREKKESFPLTVTSAQKNPTAFYLCASSWDTYSPLHFGNGTRLTVT.

The DNA for the CDR3 is TGTGCCACCAGCAGACCGGCGGACAGGGGAAATCAGCCCCAGCATTTT. Amino acid sequence: CATSRPADRGNQPQHF. The chain employs TRBV15 and TRBJ1-5; 9 bases map to TRBD1. Germline V gene lookup returns CDR1 LNHNV and CDR2 YYDKDF (reference sequence). V was clipped by 2 bases and J by 4 bases; unmatched bases: 6. This CDR3 comprises 16 residues.

The chain joins TRBV9 to TRBJ1-6; 7 nucleotides align to TRBD1. The CDR3 is made up of 14 amino acids. The V segment lost 0 bases and the J segment 8 bases; nucleotides outside the gene matches: 2. Germline CDR1 is SGDLS and CDR2 is YYNGEE. The CDR3: CASSVGQGDSPLHF. CDR3 in DNA: TGTGCCAGCAGCGTAGGACAGGGTGATTCACCCCTCCACTTT.

The chain couples TRBV19 to TRBJ1-1; no firm D call. V was clipped by 1 base and J by 8 bases, with 8 bases between them. CDR1 and CDR2 from the germline V gene are LNHDA and SQIVND (reference sequence). This CDR3 contains 12 residues. CDR3 coding DNA: TGTGCCAGTAGTATAGGCGGTTCCGAAGCTTTCTTT. It translates to CASSIGGSEAFF.

The chain carries TRBV2 and TRBJ1-5; D is undetermined. Between the trimmed V and J ends, which lost 5 bases and 2 bases, there was a span of 10 bases. The CDR3 extends over 14 amino acids. Germline V gene data show CDR1 as SNHLY and CDR2 as FYNNEI. The CDR3: CASSYDKGNQPQHF. The CDR3 DNA reads TGTGCCAGCAGTTACGACAAAGGCAATCAGCCCCAGCATTTT.

The V gene is TRBV18, the J gene TRBJ1-5, with a weak D call TRBD1 (6 bases). CDR3 size: 15 residues. The germline V and J ends were trimmed by 5 bases and 0 bases, with 11 bases remaining between them. Germline V lookup: CDR1 KGHSH, CDR2 LQKENI. CDR3 in DNA: TGTGCCAGCTCATCGGACAGACATAGCAATCAGCCCCAGCATTTT. It is translated as CASSSDRHSNQPQHF. Complete variable domain (other parts from reference TRBV18 and TRBJ1-5): NAGVMQNPRHLVRRRGQEARLRCSPMKGHSHVYWYRQLPEEGLKFMVYLQKENIIDESGMPKERFSAEFPKEGPSILRIQQVVRGDSAAYFCASSSDRHSNQPQHFGDGTRLSIL.

A few counts support this clone. In the same sample, other DNA sequences code for this CDR3. The chain joins TRBV9 to TRBJ1-2, with D possibly matching TRBD1 (5 bases). This CDR3 region has 15 residues. The V end was cut by 0 bases, the J end by 0 bases, with 9 bases between. Germline CDR1 is SGDLS and CDR2 is YYNGEE. Here the CDR3 DNA reads TGTGCCAGCAGCGTAGGGGGACTGGCTAACTATGGCTACACCTTC. Translation gives CASSVGGLANYGYTF.

The V and J genes are TRBV7-9 and TRBJ2-7, with TRBD2 matching 7 bases. CDR3 length: 15 amino acids. CDR1 is SEHNR, CDR2 FQNEAQ, per germline (reference sequence). The junction had 11 bases not matched to a gene; V was cut back by 3 bases and J by 6 bases. CDR3 in amino acids: CASSFFGLGSTEQYF. The CDR3 DNA is TGTGCCAGCAGCTTCTTCGGACTAGGATCAACCGAGCAGTACTTC. Combining the CDR3 with reference TRBV7-9 and TRBJ2-7 gives the whole variable domain DTGVSQNPRHKITKRGQNVTFRCDPISEHNRLYWYRQTLGQGPEFLTYFQNEAQLEKSRLLSDRFSAERPKGSFSTLEIQRTEQGDSAMYLCASSFFGLGSTEQYFGPGTRLTVT.

The J gene is TRBJ2-7, the V gene TRBV19; 7 bases line up with TRBD2. This CDR3 spans 14 amino acids. CDR1 is LNHDA, CDR2 SQIVND, per germline (reference sequence). V lost 2 bases, J lost 4 bases, and 5 bases stayed unmatched. The CDR3 protein is CASSIQSGTYEQYF. CDR3 nucleotides: TGTGCCAGTAGTATACAAAGCGGGACGTACGAGCAGTACTTC. The full variable domain, completed using reference TRBV19 and TRBJ2-7, is DGGITQSPKYLFRKEGQNVTLSCEQNLNHDAMYWYRQDPGQGLRLIYYSQIVNDFQKGDIAEGYSVSREKKESFPLTVTSAQKNPTAFYLCASSIQSGTYEQYFGPGTRLTVT.

The chain joins TRBV7-9 to TRBJ1-1; D is undetermined. CDR3 length equals 13 residues. V lost 2 bases and J 3 bases, leaving 7 bases between the germline ends. The germline gives CDR1 SEHNR, CDR2 FQNEAQ (reference sequence). Written as DNA, the CDR3 is TGTGCCAGCAGCTTAAGGCGGGACACTGAAGCTTTCTTT. It yields the protein CASSLRRDTEAFF.

J is TRBJ2-1 and V is TRBV28; 12 bases are a match to TRBD2. V was clipped by 3 bases and J by 2 bases; unmatched bases: 14. The germline V gene has CDR1 MDHEN and CDR2 SYDVKM. The CDR3 has 20 residues. The CDR3 DNA sequence: TGTGCCAGCAGTTTCCGAGGACTAGCGGGACCAGGATTAACCTACAATGAGCAGTTCTTC. The encoded protein is CASSFRGLAGPGLTYNEQFF.